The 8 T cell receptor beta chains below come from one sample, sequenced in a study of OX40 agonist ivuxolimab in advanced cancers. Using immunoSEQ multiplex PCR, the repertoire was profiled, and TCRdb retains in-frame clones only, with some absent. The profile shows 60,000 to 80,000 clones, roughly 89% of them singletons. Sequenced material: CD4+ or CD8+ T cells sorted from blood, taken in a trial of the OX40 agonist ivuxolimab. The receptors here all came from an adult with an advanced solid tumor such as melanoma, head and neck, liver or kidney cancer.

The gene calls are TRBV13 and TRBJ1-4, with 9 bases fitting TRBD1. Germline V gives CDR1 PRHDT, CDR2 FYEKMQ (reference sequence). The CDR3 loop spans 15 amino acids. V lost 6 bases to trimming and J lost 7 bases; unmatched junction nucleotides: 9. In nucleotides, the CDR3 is TGTGCCAGCAGGTTAAGCGGGACAGGGTCTGAAAAACTGTTTTTT. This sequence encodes CASRLSGTGSEKLFF. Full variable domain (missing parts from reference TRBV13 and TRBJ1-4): AAGVIQSPRHLIKEKRETATLKCYPIPRHDTVYWYQQGPGQDPQFLISFYEKMQSDKGSIPDRFSAQQFSDYHSELNMSSLELGDSALYFCASRLSGTGSEKLFFGSGTQLSVL.

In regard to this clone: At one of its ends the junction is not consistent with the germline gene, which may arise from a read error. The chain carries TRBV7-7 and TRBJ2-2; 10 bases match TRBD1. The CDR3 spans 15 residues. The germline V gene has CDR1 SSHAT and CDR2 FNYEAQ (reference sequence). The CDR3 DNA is TGTGCTAGCAGCGCGGGACAGGGGAGCACCGGGGAGCTGTTTTTT. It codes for CASSAGQGSTGELFF.

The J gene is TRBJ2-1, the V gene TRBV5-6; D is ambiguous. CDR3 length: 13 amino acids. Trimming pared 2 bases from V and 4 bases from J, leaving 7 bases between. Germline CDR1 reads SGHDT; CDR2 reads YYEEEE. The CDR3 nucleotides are TGTGCCAGCAGCTTCGGCTCTTACAATGAGCAGTTCTTC. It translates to CASSFGSYNEQFF.

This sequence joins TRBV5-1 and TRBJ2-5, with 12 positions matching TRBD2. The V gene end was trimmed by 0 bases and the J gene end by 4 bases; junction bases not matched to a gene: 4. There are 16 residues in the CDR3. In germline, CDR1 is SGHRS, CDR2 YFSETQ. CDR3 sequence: CASSLATSGRGETQYF. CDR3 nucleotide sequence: TGCGCCAGCAGCTTGGCGACTAGCGGGAGAGGAGAGACCCAGTACTTC.

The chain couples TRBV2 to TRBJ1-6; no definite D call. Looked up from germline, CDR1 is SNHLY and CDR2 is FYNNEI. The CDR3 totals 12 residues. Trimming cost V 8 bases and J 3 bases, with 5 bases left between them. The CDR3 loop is CASRNYNSPLHF. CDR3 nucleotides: TGTGCCAGCCGGAACTATAATTCACCCCTCCACTTT.

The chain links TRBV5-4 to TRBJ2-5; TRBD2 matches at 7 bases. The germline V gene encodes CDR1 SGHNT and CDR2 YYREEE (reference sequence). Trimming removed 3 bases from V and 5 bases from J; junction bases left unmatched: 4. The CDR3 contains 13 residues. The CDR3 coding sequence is TGTGCCAGCAGCTGGGGGACTACCGAGACCCAGTACTTC. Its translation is CASSWGTTETQYF.

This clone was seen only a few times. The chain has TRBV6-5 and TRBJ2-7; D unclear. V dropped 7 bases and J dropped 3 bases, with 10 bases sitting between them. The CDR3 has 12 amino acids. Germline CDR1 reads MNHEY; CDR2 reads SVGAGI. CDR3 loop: CASIDSRYEQYF. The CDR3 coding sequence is TGTGCCAGCATCGACTCCCGCTACGAGCAGTACTTC.

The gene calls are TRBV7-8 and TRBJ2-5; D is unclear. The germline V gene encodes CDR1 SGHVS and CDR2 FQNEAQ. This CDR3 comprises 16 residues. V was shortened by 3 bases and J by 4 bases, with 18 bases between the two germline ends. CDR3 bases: TGTGCCAGCAGCTTTCGTCCTCCCGGAAGCGCAGAGACCCAGTACTTC. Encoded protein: CASSFRPPGSAETQYF.